The 32 T cell receptor beta chains given below trace back to one sample, sequenced in a study of glioma-infiltrating T cells (dated by TCRdb to between 2015 and 2016). Data came from an Illumina MiSeq. TCR alpha and beta CDR3 regions were amplified with the iRepertoire nested amplicon-rescue multiplex PCR (arm-PCR) platform from RNA. TCRdb reprocessed the public reads (quality trimming at Q25 with fastp, clone calling with MiXCR) and kept in-frame beta chains. Entries are consolidated by CDR3 protein sequence, retaining the most common genes and DNA. For this sample the table gives around 170,000 distinct CDR3 sequences, of which about 46% were detected only once. Jointly, the top ten make up 5% to 5.5% of the sample. The specimen was glioma tissue, nonneoplastic brain tissue, or PBMCs (not recorded which). Source of these receptors: a human donor with low-grade glioma or glioblastoma, undergoing nonglioma brain surgery, or in good health (not recorded which).

This chain joins TRBV29-1 and TRBJ1-2; perhaps TRBD1 as D (5 bases). Germline V gene sequence: CDR1 SQVTM, CDR2 ANQGSEA. The CDR3 has 11 amino acids. The ends were cut back, 6 bases at V and 6 bases at J, with 11 bases in the middle. The CDR3 coding sequence is TGCAGCGTCGAGGGGAACGATGGCTACACCTTC. This encodes CSVEGNDGYTF.

This clonotype showed up many times. The gene calls are TRBV20-1 and TRBJ2-5; 9 nucleotides match TRBD2. The germline CDR1 and CDR2 sequences are DFQATT and SNEGSKA (reference sequence). There are 15 residues in the CDR3. The trim removed 3 bases at V and 3 bases at J, leaving 8 bases unmatched. DNA for the CDR3: TGCAGTGCTAGCCCTAGCGGGATATGGGAAGAGACCCAGTACTTC. Translation: CSASPSGIWEETQYF.

This clonotype was recorded at least ten times. The gene calls are TRBV2 and TRBJ2-5; no reliable D call. V was trimmed by 7 bases and J by 3 bases, leaving 12 bases between them. CDR3 length: 13 amino acids. Germline V gene data show CDR1 as SNHLY and CDR2 as FYNNEI. CDR3 protein: CASNNNLKETQYF. CDR3 sequence (DNA): TGTGCCAGCAACAACAATCTAAAAGAGACCCAGTACTTC.

As for this clonotype: A read error is likely, as this CDR3 ends without the conserved phenylalanine or tryptophan. The chain links TRBV28 to TRBJ2-5; D is uncertain. Trimming left V 5 bases short and J 0 bases short, with 1 base between. CDR1 and CDR2 (germline): MDHEN, SYDVKM. The CDR3 covers 11 residues. CDR3 nucleotides: TGTGCCAGCAGTGACCAAGAGACCCAGTACTTA. Protein sequence: CASSDQETQYL.

Comments on this clonotype: One end of the junction varies from germline; a read error may be responsible. This chain links TRBV6-2 or TRBV6-3 with TRBJ2-7, with D hard to call. This CDR3 region has 13 residues. Germline assignment: CDR1 MNHEY and CDR2 SVGEGT. Written as DNA, the CDR3 is TGTGCCGGCAGTTACGAGGAGATCTACGAGCAGTACTTC. Protein product: CAGSYEEIYEQYF.

Note on this clonotype: Possible read error: a much larger clone is one base away. CDR3 bases: TGTGCCAGCACCCGACAGGGTCTAAATCAGTCCCAGCATTTT. This encodes CASTRQGLNQSQHF. The V call is TRBV28, the J call TRBJ1-5, with 7 bases that match TRBD1. Germline V lookup: CDR1 MDHEN, CDR2 SYDVKM. The CDR3 has 14 residues.

In the case of this clonotype: No conserved phenylalanine or tryptophan is present at the end of the CDR3, so a read error is the likely explanation. J is TRBJ1-2 and V is TRBV20-1, with a tentative D call TRBD1 (5 bases). The germline V gene encodes CDR1 DFQATT and CDR2 SNEGSKA (reference sequence). This CDR3 has 14 amino acids. CDR3 bases: TGCAGTGCTAGAGCCCGCGGGACTGACTATGTCTACACCTCC. Its protein product is CSARARGTDYVYTS.

This clonotype was counted at least ten times. The chain is built from TRBV20-1 and TRBJ2-5; weak D call: TRBD1 (6 bases). CDR3 length: 16 residues. Trimming cost V 3 bases and J 5 bases, with 22 bases left between them. Per the germline V gene, CDR1 is DFQATT and CDR2 is SNEGSKA (reference sequence). As DNA, the CDR3 is TGCAGTGCTAGGCGTAGACAGGACTCCAACACGGAGACCCAGTACTTC. It translates to CSARRRQDSNTETQYF.

This clonotype was seen only a few times. This chain connects TRBV12-3 or TRBV12-4 to TRBJ2-3; no definite D call. The CDR3 consists of 14 residues. V lost 6 bases and J lost 1, with 11 bases in between. This chain's CDR3 is CASSQVGRTDTQYF. The CDR3 bases are TGTGCCAGCAGCCAAGTGGGTCGCACAGATACGCAGTATTTT.

This chain links TRBV2 with TRBJ2-2; the D is unclear. The CDR3 is made up of 15 amino acids. V was trimmed by 6 bases and J by 0 bases, leaving 11 bases between them. The V gene's germline CDR1 is SNHLY and CDR2 FYNNEI. The CDR3 spells CASRATHANTGELFF. The CDR3 DNA follows: TGTGCCAGCAGGGCCACACACGCGAACACCGGGGAGCTGTTTTTT.

At least ten counts were recorded for this clonotype. V gene TRBV6-1 combines with J gene TRBJ2-1; D assignment may be TRBD1 or TRBD2 (5 bases each). Trimming cost V 11 bases and J 1 base, with 18 bases left between them. The CDR3 length is 15 residues. Germline loops: CDR1 MNHNS, CDR2 SASEGT. The DNA for the CDR3 is TGTGCCGGTCGAAAGCTAGGGACGTCCTACAATGAGCAGTTCTTC. It translates to CAGRKLGTSYNEQFF.

Concerning this clonotype itself: Just one base apart from a much larger clone, this may be a read error. The gene calls are TRBV28 and TRBJ2-3; 15 bases agree with TRBD2. Germline V gene data show CDR1 as MDHEN and CDR2 as SYDVKM. The CDR3 loop spans 18 amino acids. The CDR3 coding sequence is TGTGCCAGCAGTGTGGGACTAGCGGGAGGCCCCATCCCCGATAGGCAGTATTTT. The encoded protein is CASSVGLAGGPIPDRQYF.

The table lists this clonotype with many counts. This chain connects TRBV18 to TRBJ1-1; D gene uncertain. This CDR3 spans 14 amino acids. V lost 5 bases, J lost 1 base, and 11 bases lay in between. The germline CDR1 and CDR2 sequences are KGHSH and LQKENI. CDR3 residues: CASSILAENTEAFF. The CDR3, as DNA: TGTGCCAGCTCAATCCTGGCAGAGAACACTGAAGCTTTCTTT. The whole variable domain, filled in from reference TRBV18 and TRBJ1-1, reads NAGVMQNPRHLVRRRGQEARLRCSPMKGHSHVYWYRQLPEEGLKFMVYLQKENIIDESGMPKERFSAEFPKEGPSILRIQQVVRGDSAAYFCASSILAENTEAFFGQGTRLTVV.

On this clonotype: Germline is not matched at one junction end, which may reflect a read error. The V gene is TRBV6-1, the J gene TRBJ2-1, with 8 bases identical to TRBD2. The CDR3 length is 16 residues. The germline gives CDR1 MNHNS, CDR2 SASEGT. The CDR3 is CASSLSGLGAANEQFF. In DNA form, the CDR3 reads TGCGCCAGCAGTCTCTCGGGACTAGGGGCCGCAAATGAGCAGTTCTTC.

This clonotype was seen only a few times. J is TRBJ1-1 and V is TRBV9; D remains unclear. Germline V gene sequence: CDR1 SGDLS, CDR2 YYNGEE. The V gene lost 3 bases and the J gene lost 2 bases, with 8 bases spanning the gap. The CDR3 is 13 residues long. CDR3 sequence (DNA): TGTGCCAGCAGCGCCCGGTTAAACACTGAAGCTTTCTTT. Protein product: CASSARLNTEAFF.

The chain links TRBV6-1 to TRBJ2-7; D remains unclear. This CDR3 comprises 12 residues. V lost 6 bases and J 5 bases, leaving 11 bases between the germline ends. Per germline, CDR1 MNHNS and CDR2 SASEGT. The chain's CDR3 is CASSQDSNEQYF. The CDR3 DNA reads TGTGCCAGCAGCCAAGATAGCAACGAGCAGTACTTC.

The CDR3 DNA reads TGTGCCAGCACCAAAGGGACAGCTAGCACAGATACGCAGTATTTT. Translating gives CASTKGTASTDTQYF. This chain connects TRBV12-3 or TRBV12-4 to TRBJ2-3, with TRBD1 matching 7 bases. J lost 0 bases, V lost 7 bases, and 7 bases had no gene match. This CDR3 has 15 residues.

This clonotype was recorded a few times. The V call is TRBV3-1, the J call TRBJ1-2; D is unresolved. The CDR3 is 14 amino acids. The V gene lost 0 bases and the J gene lost 4 bases, with 9 bases spanning the gap. Germline V gene lookup returns CDR1 LGHDT and CDR2 YNNKEL (reference sequence). The CDR3 DNA sequence: TGTGCCAGCAGCCAAGATTGGGTGGGCTATGGCTACACCTTC. Translated: CASSQDWVGYGYTF.

The chain couples TRBV28 to TRBJ2-7; D not resolved. There are 10 residues in the CDR3. V was pared by 7 bases and J by 7 bases, with 8 bases between. Germline V lookup: CDR1 MDHEN, CDR2 SYDVKM. The CDR3 DNA follows: TGTGCCAGCACCAAGTATGAGCAGTACTTC. Its translation: CASTKYEQYF.

This clonotype has just a few counts. Possible read error: a much larger clone is one base away. The CDR3, as DNA: TGCAGTGACGTACCCGGGACGGCAGACTACGAGCAGTACTTC. This codes for CSDVPGTADYEQYF. This chain uses TRBV20-1 with TRBJ2-7; D assignment may be TRBD1 or TRBD2 (5 bases each). The V and J ends lost 7 bases and 3 bases respectively, with 19 bases between them. Germline-derived CDR1 and CDR2 are DFQATT and SNEGSKA (reference sequence). The CDR3 covers 14 residues.

Details on this clonotype: This sequence may be a read error, since a much larger clone differs from it by one base. This rearrangement joins TRBV12-3 or TRBV12-4 to TRBJ2-5; the D gene is possibly TRBD2 (6 bases). The CDR3 contains 13 residues. The CDR3 bases are TGTGACAGCAGCCGTAGCGGCCAAGAGACCCAGTACTTC. Encoded protein: CDSSRSGQETQYF.

This clonotype came up a few times. J is TRBJ2-5 and V is TRBV11-2; 8 bases align to TRBD2. In germline, CDR1 is SGHAT, CDR2 FQNNGV. The CDR3 spans 14 residues. Trimming at V came to 4 bases and at J to 4 bases, leaving 5 bases not matched to a gene. The CDR3 here is CASSSGLGGETQYF. The CDR3 nucleotides are TGTGCCAGCAGCTCGGGACTAGGGGGAGAGACCCAGTACTTC.

This clonotype was seen a handful of times. The V and J genes are TRBV2 and TRBJ2-3, with D tentatively TRBD1 or TRBD2 (6 bases each). Deletions cut 10 bases from V and 0 bases from J, with 14 bases between. The CDR3 extends over 14 amino acids. Germline V gene data show CDR1 as SNHLY and CDR2 as FYNNEI. CDR3 in DNA: TGTGCCACCCAAAAGGGGGGAAGCACAGATACGCAGTATTTT. It translates to CATQKGGSTDTQYF. The complete variable domain, with remaining parts taken from reference TRBV2 and TRBJ2-3, reads EPEVTQTPSHQVTQMGQEVILRCVPISNHLYFYWYRQILGQKVEFLVSFYNNEISEKSEIFDDQFSVERPDGSNFTLKIRSTKLEDSAMYFCATQKGGSTDTQYFGPGTRLTVL.

As regards this clonotype: The junction does not match germline at one end; this may be a read error. The chain combines TRBV27 with TRBJ1-1, with TRBD1 identical over 7 bases. The CDR3 is made up of 14 amino acids. Germline CDR1 and CDR2: MNHEY and SMNVEV (reference sequence). CDR3 sequence (DNA): TGTGACAGCAGTGTGAGGACAGGCCTCACTGAAGCTTTCTTT. Its translation is CDSSVRTGLTEAFF.

Regarding this clonotype: A junction end diverges from the germline sequence, so it may reflect a read error. The chain recombines TRBV7-9 with TRBJ2-1; 7 bases map to TRBD2. The CDR3 spans 15 residues. Germline V gene sequence: CDR1 SEHNR, CDR2 FQNEAQ (reference sequence). The CDR3 DNA follows: TGCGCCAGCAGCTTTGGACTAGGAAGAACGAATGAGCAGTTCTTC. Its translation: CASSFGLGRTNEQFF.

This rearrangement joins TRBV14 to TRBJ2-7; D gene ambiguous. The CDR3 consists of 15 residues. Trimming stripped 0 bases from V and 3 bases from J, with 12 bases between. The germline V gene encodes CDR1 SGHDN and CDR2 FVKESK. Here the CDR3 reads CASSQDSSHHYEQYF. The CDR3 coding sequence is TGTGCCAGCAGCCAAGATTCCAGTCACCACTACGAGCAGTACTTC. Full variable domain (missing parts from reference TRBV14 and TRBJ2-7): EAGVTQFPSHSVIEKGQTVTLRCDPISGHDNLYWYRRVMGKEIKFLLHFVKESKQDESGMPNNRFLAERTGGTYSTLKVQPAELEDSGVYFCASSQDSSHHYEQYFGPGTRLTVT.

A few counts support this clonotype. The J gene is TRBJ2-1, the V gene TRBV20-1; possible D gene TRBD2, 6 bases. The V gene's germline CDR1 is DFQATT and CDR2 SNEGSKA (reference sequence). Trimming removed 3 bases at V and 9 bases at J, with 30 bases between. This CDR3 is 18 amino acids long. The CDR3 DNA sequence: TGCAGTGCTAGCCGCTTTATGCGTAGCGAGTGGACCGGGGGTGAGCAGTTCTTC. This codes for CSASRFMRSEWTGGEQFF.

This clonotype was seen a few times. This chain uses TRBV2 with TRBJ2-6; D is possibly TRBD1 or TRBD2 (5 bases each). The CDR3 runs 15 residues. V shed 4 bases and J shed 0 bases, with 7 bases lying between them. Looked up from germline, CDR1 is SNHLY and CDR2 is FYNNEI. The CDR3 DNA is TGTGCCAGCAGTGGGGACCGCTCTGGGGCCAACGTCCTGACTTTC. Its translation: CASSGDRSGANVLTF.

This clonotype was counted many times. The CDR3 sequence: CASRPALQYSNQPQHF. In DNA, the CDR3 is TGTGCCAGCAGGCCCGCCTTGCAGTATAGCAATCAGCCCCAGCATTTT. The V and J genes are TRBV6-1 and TRBJ1-5; D call uncertain. The CDR3 is 16 amino acids. Germline V gene sequence: CDR1 MNHNS, CDR2 SASEGT. The V end was cut by 6 bases, the J end by 0 bases, with 15 bases between.

Details on this clonotype: A much larger clone lies a single base off, so this may be a read error. J is TRBJ2-1 and V is TRBV20-1, with D unresolved. CDR3 length equals 14 residues. Germline CDR1 DFQATT, CDR2 SNEGSKA (reference sequence). The CDR3 loop is CSAPPPLQYNQQFF. CDR3 nucleotides: TGCAGTGCTCCCCCCCCCCTACAGTACAATCAGCAGTTCTTC.

Comment on this clonotype: One end of the junction varies from germline; a read error may be responsible. This chain uses TRBV6-1 with TRBJ2-1, with unresolved D. Germline V gives CDR1 MNHNS, CDR2 SASEGT. The CDR3 totals 12 residues. The CDR3 sequence is CARSPRYNEKFF. The DNA for the CDR3 is TGTGCCAGAAGTCCAAGGTACAATGAGAAGTTCTTC.

This clonotype was counted a single time. A junction boundary mismatches the germline segment, possibly from a read error. This chain uses TRBV2 with TRBJ2-6, with 8 bases fitting TRBD1. Germline CDR1 reads SNHLY; CDR2 reads FYNNEI. This CDR3 has 20 residues. Here the CDR3 reads CASREALWDRKGSGANALTF. The CDR3 DNA sequence: TGTGCCAGCAGGGAAGCTCTATGGGACAGGAAAGGCTCTGGGGCCAACGCCCTGACTTTC.